This section outlines one TCR beta chain sequence together with its context. The repertoire was sequenced with immunoSEQ multiplex PCR; TCRdb's copy has only in-frame clones and lacks some. Of around 51,000 clones in the sample, about 84% were seen once. The data were obtained in a study of T cells in tumors after PD-1 blockade. Study details: Prior checkpoint blockade, systemic immunosuppressant use, or anti-cancer therapy within 4 weeks excluded patients. Each patient got pembrolizumab 200 mg every 3 weeks or cemiplimab 350 mg every 2 weeks. Mean per blood sample: 95,000 to 130,000 templates (roughly 22,000-270,000), 35,000 to 45,000 unique clonotypes.

CDR1 and CDR2 from the germline V gene are MNHNS and SASEGT. Trimming stripped 0 bases from V and 4 bases from J, with 12 bases between. The CDR3 runs 15 residues. Genomic DNA template from tumor biopsies or peripheral blood, about 616 ng to 6,500 ng input. The sequencing used PBMCs, collected before anti-PD-1 treatment. The chain combines TRBV6-1 with TRBJ1-2; D may be TRBD1 (5 bases). The receptor comes from a human donor with basal cell carcinoma. The CDR3, as DNA: TGTGCCAGCAGTGAAGCCATGACAGTTTTCTATGGCTACACCTTC. The encoded protein is CASSEAMTVFYGYTF.